Listed below are T cell receptor beta chains from one sample, sequenced in a study of shared clonotypes between healthy human individuals. Clones were read by immunoSEQ multiplex PCR, and TCRdb kept only the in-frame ones, dropping some. This table has under 2,500,000 clones, nearly 97% appearing once. The material sequenced was naive CD4+ T cells sorted from blood. The receptors originated from a man aged 18 to 29 in good health. The CDR3 runs from the conserved cysteine through the conserved F or W. The order of the fields is D gene, clone size, J gene, V gene, CDR3 protein, CDR3 DNA. D genes are given only for firm matches. The listing skips clone size in some rows; elsewhere it reads once, few, many or a size class.

D gene: TRBD2
clone size: .
J gene: TRBJ2-7
V gene: TRBV7-2
CDR3 protein: CASSRTSGGLYEQYF
CDR3 DNA: TGTGCCAGCAGCAGAACTAGCGGGGGCCTGTACGAGCAGTACTTC

D gene: .
clone size: .
J gene: TRBJ1-5
V gene: TRBV6-5
CDR3 protein: CASSSRDTQPQHF
CDR3 DNA: TGTGCCAGCAGTTCCCGGGATACTCAGCCCCAGCATTTT

D gene: .
clone size: .
J gene: TRBJ2-3
V gene: TRBV5-1
CDR3 protein: CASSLGQLNPQYF
CDR3 DNA: TGCGCCAGCAGCTTGGGACAACTCAATCCGCAGTATTTT

D gene: .
clone size: .
J gene: TRBJ1-2
V gene: TRBV10-3
CDR3 protein: CAISESWSPSGYGYTF
CDR3 DNA: TGTGCCATCAGTGAGTCCTGGTCTCCGTCGGGGTATGGCTACACCTTC

D gene: TRBD1
clone size: .
J gene: TRBJ2-3
V gene: TRBV15
CDR3 protein: CATEQGAASTDTQYF
CDR3 DNA: TGTGCCACCGAACAGGGGGCAGCTAGCACAGATACGCAGTATTTT

D gene: .
clone size: .
J gene: TRBJ1-1
V gene: TRBV30
CDR3 protein: CAWSAGQNTEAFF
CDR3 DNA: TGTGCCTGGAGTGCGGGACAGAACACTGAAGCTTTCTTT

D gene: .
clone size: .
J gene: TRBJ1-3
V gene: TRBV9
CDR3 protein: CASSVTEGTSGNTIYF
CDR3 DNA: TGTGCCAGCAGCGTAACAGAGGGTACCTCTGGAAACACCATATATTTT

D gene: .
clone size: .
J gene: TRBJ1-1
V gene: TRBV11-2
CDR3 protein: CASSLPYPEAFF
CDR3 DNA: TGTGCCAGCAGCTTACCTTACCCTGAAGCTTTCTTT

D gene: .
clone size: .
J gene: TRBJ2-7
V gene: TRBV15
CDR3 protein: CATSRVPQLDYEQYF
CDR3 DNA: TGTGCCACCAGCAGAGTCCCACAACTAGATTACGAGCAGTACTTC

D gene: .
clone size: .
J gene: TRBJ1-1
V gene: TRBV6-1
CDR3 protein: CASSETPEAFF
CDR3 DNA: TGTGCCAGCAGTGAAACCCCTGAAGCTTTCTTT

D gene: .
clone size: .
J gene: TRBJ2-5
V gene: TRBV1
CDR3 protein: CTSSRLKPGLAGRGQETQYF
CDR3 DNA: TGCACCAGCAGCCGGCTTAAACCGGGACTAGCGGGAAGGGGACAAGAGACCCAGTACTTC

D gene: .
clone size: .
J gene: TRBJ2-7
V gene: TRBV25-1
CDR3 protein: CASSETPPKGYEQYF
CDR3 DNA: TGTGCCAGCAGTGAGACTCCCCCAAAAGGTTACGAGCAGTACTTC

D gene: .
clone size: .
J gene: TRBJ1-5
V gene: TRBV27
CDR3 protein: CASSSVGGNVQPQHF
CDR3 DNA: TGTGCCAGCAGTTCCGTCGGGGGGAATGTTCAGCCCCAGCATTTT

D gene: .
clone size: .
J gene: TRBJ2-3
V gene: TRBV6-1
CDR3 protein: CASSVLRSTDTQYF
CDR3 DNA: TGTGCCAGCAGTGTATTGCGGAGCACAGATACGCAGTATTTT

D gene: .
clone size: .
J gene: TRBJ1-1
V gene: TRBV9
CDR3 protein: CASSVEVINTEAFF
CDR3 DNA: TGTGCCAGCAGCGTAGAGGTAATAAACACTGAAGCTTTCTTT

D gene: TRBD2
clone size: .
J gene: TRBJ2-1
V gene: TRBV6-4
CDR3 protein: CASRSGGSYNEQFF
CDR3 DNA: TGTGCCAGCAGAAGCGGGGGCTCCTACAATGAGCAGTTCTTC

D gene: TRBD1
clone size: .
J gene: TRBJ2-2
V gene: TRBV18
CDR3 protein: CASAVEGAYTGELFF
CDR3 DNA: TGTGCCAGCGCCGTTGAGGGGGCCTACACCGGGGAGCTGTTTTTT

D gene: TRBD2
clone size: .
J gene: TRBJ2-1
V gene: TRBV6-6
CDR3 protein: CASSYGPAAGSNEQFF
CDR3 DNA: TGTGCCAGCAGTTACGGTCCTGCAGCGGGATCCAATGAGCAGTTCTTC

D gene: .
clone size: .
J gene: TRBJ1-1
V gene: TRBV30
CDR3 protein: CAWRTDTYTEAFF
CDR3 DNA: TGTGCCTGGAGAACGGACACGTACACTGAAGCTTTCTTT

D gene: .
clone size: .
J gene: TRBJ2-3
V gene: TRBV7-9
CDR3 protein: CASAKVDTQYF
CDR3 DNA: TGTGCCAGCGCGAAGGTAGATACGCAGTATTTT

D gene: .
clone size: .
J gene: TRBJ1-6
V gene: TRBV9
CDR3 protein: CASSVGTQGNSPLHF
CDR3 DNA: TGTGCCAGCAGCGTAGGGACACAGGGCAATTCACCCCTCCACTTT

D gene: TRBD1
clone size: few
J gene: TRBJ1-5
V gene: TRBV7-2
CDR3 protein: CASSPYGTGGNQPQHF
CDR3 DNA: TGTGCCAGCAGCCCATACGGGACAGGGGGCAATCAGCCCCAGCATTTT

D gene: .
clone size: .
J gene: TRBJ1-4
V gene: TRBV5-1
CDR3 protein: CASKQPGGMGKLFF
CDR3 DNA: TGCGCCAGCAAACAACCAGGAGGGATGGGAAAACTGTTTTTT

D gene: .
clone size: once
J gene: TRBJ2-7
V gene: TRBV28
CDR3 protein: CASSFGQMSYEQYF
CDR3 DNA: TGTGCCAGCAGTTTCGGCCAGATGTCCTACGAGCAGTACTTC

D gene: .
clone size: .
J gene: TRBJ2-7
V gene: TRBV6-5
CDR3 protein: CASSYTGAYEQYF
CDR3 DNA: TGTGCCAGCAGTTACACGGGGGCGTACGAGCAGTACTTC

D gene: .
clone size: .
J gene: TRBJ1-1
V gene: TRBV5-6
CDR3 protein: CASTLLGVGPDRSEAFF
CDR3 DNA: TGTGCCAGCACCCTCCTGGGCGTCGGGCCGGATCGGTCTGAAGCTTTCTTT

D gene: .
clone size: .
J gene: TRBJ1-2
V gene: TRBV2
CDR3 protein: CASGGKYGYTF
CDR3 DNA: TGTGCCAGCGGGGGAAAGTATGGCTACACCTTC

D gene: .
clone size: .
J gene: TRBJ2-7
V gene: TRBV5-1
CDR3 protein: CASSRGSGDRYEQYF
CDR3 DNA: TGCGCCAGCAGCCGAGGCTCAGGGGACCGCTACGAGCAGTACTTC

D gene: .
clone size: once
J gene: TRBJ1-1
V gene: TRBV18
CDR3 protein: CASSPSGGSGNTEAFF
CDR3 DNA: TGTGCCAGCTCACCATCAGGCGGCAGTGGGAACACTGAAGCTTTCTTT

D gene: .
clone size: once
J gene: TRBJ2-2
V gene: TRBV30
CDR3 protein: CAWSVGTHGAGELFF
CDR3 DNA: TGTGCCTGGAGTGTGGGGACCCACGGGGCCGGGGAGCTGTTTTTT

D gene: .
clone size: .
J gene: TRBJ2-7
V gene: TRBV2
CDR3 protein: CATTRDTNYEQYF
CDR3 DNA: TGTGCCACCACCCGGGACACCAACTACGAGCAGTACTTC

D gene: .
clone size: once
J gene: TRBJ1-1
V gene: TRBV6-5
CDR3 protein: CASSPIDRMNTEAFF
CDR3 DNA: TGTGCCAGCAGTCCAATCGACAGAATGAACACTGAAGCTTTCTTT

D gene: .
clone size: .
J gene: TRBJ2-7
V gene: TRBV4-1
CDR3 protein: CASSQDSGVGYEQYF
CDR3 DNA: TGCGCCAGCAGCCAAGATTCGGGGGTTGGCTACGAGCAGTACTTC

D gene: .
clone size: .
J gene: TRBJ2-3
V gene: TRBV6-5
CDR3 protein: CASRRGPTDTQYF
CDR3 DNA: TGTGCCAGCAGGCGGGGACCCACAGATACGCAGTATTTT

D gene: .
clone size: .
J gene: TRBJ2-7
V gene: TRBV25-1
CDR3 protein: CASSGRGREYEQYF
CDR3 DNA: TGTGCCAGCAGTGGGAGGGGGAGGGAGTACGAGCAGTACTTC

D gene: TRBD1
clone size: .
J gene: TRBJ1-2
V gene: TRBV6-5
CDR3 protein: CASRPTGGYGYTF
CDR3 DNA: TGTGCCAGCAGACCTACAGGGGGCTATGGCTACACCTTC

D gene: .
clone size: .
J gene: TRBJ2-7
V gene: TRBV5-1
CDR3 protein: CASNKERGGYEQYF
CDR3 DNA: TGCGCCAGCAACAAGGAGAGGGGAGGCTACGAGCAGTACTTC

D gene: .
clone size: once
J gene: TRBJ2-1
V gene: TRBV5-4
CDR3 protein: CASSPAVLRNYNEQFF
CDR3 DNA: TGTGCCAGCAGCCCCGCGGTCTTGCGGAATTACAATGAGCAGTTCTTC

D gene: TRBD2
clone size: .
J gene: TRBJ2-1
V gene: TRBV9
CDR3 protein: CASSVDGGARNEQFF
CDR3 DNA: TGTGCCAGCAGCGTGGACGGGGGGGCCCGTAATGAGCAGTTCTTC

D gene: TRBD2
clone size: .
J gene: TRBJ2-7
V gene: TRBV19
CDR3 protein: CASSTLAGGPSEQYF
CDR3 DNA: TGTGCCAGTAGTACCCTAGCGGGAGGGCCTTCCGAGCAGTACTTC

D gene: .
clone size: .
J gene: TRBJ1-1
V gene: TRBV9
CDR3 protein: CASSVDLGNTEAFF
CDR3 DNA: TGTGCCAGCAGCGTAGATTTAGGGAACACTGAAGCTTTCTTT

D gene: .
clone size: .
J gene: TRBJ1-5
V gene: TRBV30
CDR3 protein: CAWSVHLGDQPQHF
CDR3 DNA: TGTGCCTGGAGTGTACACCTAGGAGATCAGCCCCAGCATTTT

D gene: TRBD2
clone size: .
J gene: TRBJ2-5
V gene: TRBV2
CDR3 protein: CASSYTSGGDGTQYF
CDR3 DNA: TGTGCCAGCAGTTATACTAGCGGGGGGGACGGGACCCAGTACTTC

D gene: .
clone size: .
J gene: TRBJ2-3
V gene: TRBV6-4
CDR3 protein: CASSPIGADLFTDTQYF
CDR3 DNA: TGTGCCAGCAGTCCTATCGGGGCGGATTTATTCACAGATACGCAGTATTTT

D gene: .
clone size: once
J gene: TRBJ2-7
V gene: TRBV4-1
CDR3 protein: CASSQDPGDEQYF
CDR3 DNA: TGCGCCAGCAGCCAAGATCCAGGAGATGAGCAGTACTTC

D gene: .
clone size: once
J gene: TRBJ2-5
V gene: TRBV18
CDR3 protein: CASSLRGLETQYF
CDR3 DNA: TGTGCCAGCTCACTACGAGGGTTGGAGACCCAGTACTTC

D gene: TRBD2
clone size: once
J gene: TRBJ2-3
V gene: TRBV2
CDR3 protein: CASSEGLAGAADTQYF
CDR3 DNA: TGTGCCAGCAGTGAAGGACTAGCGGGAGCAGCAGATACGCAGTATTTT

D gene: TRBD1
clone size: once
J gene: TRBJ2-5
V gene: TRBV28
CDR3 protein: CASSFIGTGVKTQYF
CDR3 DNA: TGTGCCAGCAGTTTCATCGGGACAGGGGTGAAGACCCAGTACTTC

D gene: TRBD1
clone size: .
J gene: TRBJ1-2
V gene: TRBV6-6
CDR3 protein: CASSTPGQASYGYTF
CDR3 DNA: TGTGCCAGCAGTACACCCGGACAGGCGTCCTATGGCTACACCTTC

D gene: .
clone size: .
J gene: TRBJ2-5
V gene: TRBV2
CDR3 protein: CASRAVWGNQETQYF
CDR3 DNA: TGTGCCAGCAGGGCAGTCTGGGGGAACCAAGAGACCCAGTACTTC

D gene: .
clone size: .
J gene: TRBJ2-6
V gene: TRBV7-2
CDR3 protein: CASSGQVFGANVLTF
CDR3 DNA: TGTGCCAGCAGTGGTCAGGTATTTGGGGCCAACGTCCTGACTTTC

D gene: TRBD2
clone size: .
J gene: TRBJ2-7
V gene: TRBV6-1
CDR3 protein: CASSTLAGGTYEQYF
CDR3 DNA: TGTGCCAGCAGCACCTTAGCGGGAGGGACCTACGAGCAGTACTTC

D gene: TRBD2
clone size: .
J gene: TRBJ2-1
V gene: TRBV6-6
CDR3 protein: CASSYRTSGFSNEQFF
CDR3 DNA: TGTGCCAGCAGTTACAGAACTAGCGGGTTCTCCAATGAGCAGTTCTTC

D gene: .
clone size: .
J gene: TRBJ1-4
V gene: TRBV2
CDR3 protein: CASSVRQDEKLFF
CDR3 DNA: TGTGCCAGCAGTGTAAGGCAAGATGAAAAACTGTTTTTT

D gene: .
clone size: .
J gene: TRBJ1-4
V gene: TRBV9
CDR3 protein: CASSPSTSTNEKLFF
CDR3 DNA: TGTGCCAGCTCACCTTCGACTTCAACTAATGAAAAACTGTTTTTT